What follows describes a single TCR beta chain. It was with 60 Vbeta and 13 Jbeta primers that the PCR ran. The repertoire was sequenced with immunoSEQ multiplex PCR; TCRdb's copy has only in-frame clones and lacks some. The table lists roughly 120,000 clones, over 65% of them singletons, with more than 3.5% in the top ten. The data belong to a study of cytomegalovirus exposure and HLA in healthy donors. The CDR3 extends over 14 amino acids. Germline V gene sequence: CDR1 SGHRS, CDR2 YFSETQ. The V end was cut by 4 bases, the J end by 2 bases, with 9 bases between. The sample consisted of PBMCs. V gene TRBV5-1 combines with J gene TRBJ2-2; D gene unclear. The receptor's source is a woman in her thirties or forties in good health and CMV-seropositive. The CDR3, as DNA: TGCGCCAGCAGCGCTTGGGCCAACACCGGGGAGCTGTTTTTT. It codes for CASSAWANTGELFF.